Given below is one T cell receptor beta chain in context. This record belongs to a study of blood T cell repertoires in COVID-19. Study background: The samples span acute and convalescent COVID-19 from the United States, Italy and Spain. The analysed material was cDNA or gDNA that came from T cells, B-cell-depleted T cells, or PBMCs.

In the original workflow: Nucleated cell number was recorded as an estimate derived from reference gene primer amplification. Clones were read by immunoSEQ multiplex PCR, and TCRdb kept only the in-frame ones, dropping some. For V, J and clone size, that table is used; D and trimming come from the DNA. This table holds 300,000 to 400,000 clones, about 86% found once. The germline V gene encodes CDR1 KGHDR and CDR2 SFDVKD. The CDR3 consists of 15 residues. V was pared by 7 bases and J by 3 bases, with 6 bases of the junction left unmatched. This sequence was found in a young man with active or convalescent COVID-19. The J gene is TRBJ1-1, the V gene TRBV24-1, with 11 bases aligning to TRBD1. Sample: peripheral blood. The CDR3 DNA reads as TGTGCCACCAGGCCGGGACAGGGGGTTTACACTGAAGCTTTCTTT. Its translation is CATRPGQGVYTEAFF.